Listed here are 18 T cell receptor beta chains from one sample, sequenced in a study of T-cell reconstitution after alpha-beta-depleted transplantation in children. The authors prepared the TCRbeta library with unique molecular identifiers. TCRdb itself ran the PCR reads through MiXCR, one entry per CDR3 protein. Of a few hundred thousand distinct CDR3 sequences in the sample, over 9.5% were seen once. The specimen comprised PBMCs, sampled before TCRalphabeta/CD19-depleted stem cell transplant. These receptors came from a boy younger than two with acute myeloid leukemia, due to receive a stem cell transplant.

This clonotype was counted between two and nine times. The V and J genes are TRBV20-1 and TRBJ2-6; 10 bases align to TRBD1. The length of the CDR3 is 17 residues. Germline CDR1 DFQATT, CDR2 SNEGSKA (reference sequence). V shed 2 bases and J 0 bases; nucleotides not matched to a gene: 4. The chain's CDR3 is CSARRTGGFSGANVLTF. The CDR3 nucleotides are TGCAGTGCTAGACGGACAGGGGGATTCTCTGGGGCCAACGTCCTGACTTTC.

This clonotype was detected ten times or more. The rearrangement links TRBV12-3 or TRBV12-4 to TRBJ2-3; no definite D call. The CDR3 is 14 amino acids. V lost 7 bases to trimming and J lost 14 bases, with 25 bases between them. This chain's CDR3 is CASTSLTRAPRWYF. For the CDR3, the DNA is TGTGCCAGCACCTCCCTCACTCGGGCCCCGCGGTGGTATTTT.

This clonotype has ten or more counts. In DNA, the CDR3 is TGTGCCAGCAGCAGGGGATTTGGTGGCAATCAGCCCCAGCATTTT. Its translation: CASSRGFGGNQPQHF. The chain couples TRBV6-1 to TRBJ1-5, with D tentatively TRBD1 (6 bases). CDR3 length equals 15 residues. In germline, CDR1 is MNHNS, CDR2 SASEGT. V was clipped by 6 bases and J by 2 bases, with 14 bases between them.

This rearrangement joins TRBV6-6 to TRBJ2-7; D gene unclear. Trimming stripped 6 bases from V and 4 bases from J, with 10 bases between. Germline CDR1 and CDR2: MNHNY and SVGAGI (reference sequence). CDR3 length equals 12 residues. The CDR3 is CASSYPPYEQYF. The CDR3 nucleotides read TGTGCCAGCAGCTACCCCCCTTACGAGCAGTACTTC.

The chain joins TRBV5-1 to TRBJ2-1, with TRBD2 as a possible D gene (6 bases). CDR1 and CDR2 from the germline V gene are SGHRS and YFSETQ. Trimming shortened V by 4 bases and J by 4 bases, and 18 bases separated the two germline ends. The length of the CDR3 is 16 residues. CDR3 amino acids: CASSVQTSRVYNEQFF. CDR3 bases: TGCGCCAGCAGCGTACAGACTAGTCGGGTATACAATGAGCAGTTCTTC.

This clonotype came up once. The chain couples TRBV28 to TRBJ1-3; 8 nucleotides agree with TRBD1. From germline, CDR1 is MDHEN and CDR2 SYDVKM. V dropped 2 bases and J dropped 8; count of bases not matched to a gene: 14. This CDR3 region has 17 residues. The CDR3 DNA follows: TGTGCCAGCAGTTTAAGGTTTTCGGGACAGGTGGTGCACACCATATATTTT. This encodes CASSLRFSGQVVHTIYF.

This clonotype occurred many times. The rearrangement links TRBV7-9 to TRBJ1-1; D might be TRBD1 (5 bases). V lost 1 base and J lost 4, with 10 bases in between. The CDR3 has 14 amino acids. Germline CDR1 is SEHNR and CDR2 is FQNEAQ (reference sequence). The CDR3 protein is CASSLEFGATEAFF. The CDR3 DNA reads TGTGCCAGCAGCTTAGAATTCGGGGCCACTGAAGCTTTCTTT.

V is TRBV11-2 and J is TRBJ1-6, with 7 bases fitting TRBD1. This CDR3 comprises 14 residues. Unmatched junction bases numbered 1, after V lost 3 bases and J lost 5 bases. Germline loops: CDR1 SGHAT, CDR2 FQNNGV. Here the CDR3 reads CASSFTGDNSPLHF. The CDR3 DNA follows: TGTGCCAGCAGCTTCACAGGGGATAATTCACCCCTCCACTTT. Full variable domain (rest looked up from reference TRBV11-2 and TRBJ1-6): EAGVAQSPRYKIIEKRQSVAFWCNPISGHATLYWYQQILGQGPKLLIQFQNNGVVDDSQLPKDRFSAERLKGVDSTLKIQPAKLEDSAVYLCASSFTGDNSPLHFGNGTRLTVT.

The chain has TRBV5-1 and TRBJ2-7; 8 nucleotides agree with TRBD1. V lost 7 bases, J lost 0 bases, and 6 bases stayed unmatched. CDR1 SGHRS and CDR2 YFSETQ come from the germline V gene. The CDR3 loop spans 14 amino acids. The CDR3 coding sequence is TGCGCCAGCCAGGACAGGGAGACCTCCTACGAGCAGTACTTC. Amino acids: CASQDRETSYEQYF.

Many counts were recorded for this clonotype. The chain links TRBV20-1 to TRBJ1-1, with D uncertain. Germline V gene sequence: CDR1 DFQATT, CDR2 SNEGSKA (reference sequence). This CDR3 is 12 amino acids long. The CDR3 region is CTGRPSNTEAFF. The DNA of the CDR3 is TGCACCGGAAGACCGTCGAACACTGAAGCTTTCTTT.

In its sample, this clonotype was seen many times. J is TRBJ1-1 and V is TRBV12-2. TRBV12-2 corresponds to a pseudogene. CDR3 length: 15 residues. The CDR3 DNA is TGTGCAAGTCGCCCAAGTCGGGGAAGGATCACTGAAGCTTTCTTT. It is translated as CASRPSRGRITEAFF.

There are many counts of this clonotype. The chain joins TRBV30 to TRBJ2-1; 7 nucleotides match TRBD2. This CDR3 spans 16 amino acids. Per the germline V gene, CDR1 is GTSNPN and CDR2 is SVGIG (reference sequence). With V trimmed by 3 bases and J by 1 base, 9 bases remained unmatched. DNA for the CDR3: TGTGCCTGGAGCAAAGGGAGGGTAAAGTCCTACAATGAGCAGTTCTTC. Translated: CAWSKGRVKSYNEQFF.

The gene calls are TRBV24-1 and TRBJ2-3, with 8 nucleotides matching TRBD1. Trimming cost V 7 bases and J 0 bases; bases outside gene matches: 5. Germline V CDR1 and CDR2: KGHDR, SFDVKD. This CDR3 is built from 15 residues. The DNA for the CDR3 is TGTGCCACCAGCGAACGACAGGGGAGCACAGATACGCAGTATTTT. Its translation: CATSERQGSTDTQYF.

This clonotype was recorded at least ten times. The V and J genes are TRBV11-2 and TRBJ2-3, with D unclear. CDR1 is SGHAT, CDR2 FQNNGV, per germline. The CDR3 contains 12 residues. With 3 bases removed from V and 6 bases from J, the gap between germline ends came to 7 bases. The CDR3 bases are TGTGCCAGCAGCTTGGTCCCTGATACGCAGTATTTT. This encodes CASSLVPDTQYF.

This clonotype showed up many times. The chain has TRBV30 and TRBJ1-1; D uncertain. Germline V gene data show CDR1 as GTSNPN and CDR2 as SVGIG (reference sequence). Trimming stripped 2 bases from V and 5 bases from J, with 6 bases between. The CDR3 is made up of 11 amino acids. DNA for the CDR3: TGTGCCTGGAGTAAATGGACTGAAGCTTTCTTT. It codes for CAWSKWTEAFF.

This clonotype was found a few times. The chain has TRBV11-2 and TRBJ2-5; perhaps TRBD1 as D (6 bases). The germline gives CDR1 SGHAT, CDR2 FQNNGV. Trimming stripped 5 bases from V and 5 bases from J, with 18 bases between. The CDR3 extends over 15 amino acids. The CDR3 loop reads CASSASTGPGETQYF. The CDR3 DNA follows: TGTGCCAGCAGCGCCAGTACAGGGCCAGGGGAGACCCAGTACTTC.

This clonotype was observed at least ten times. The J gene is TRBJ2-2, the V gene TRBV11-2, with D perhaps matching TRBD1 or TRBD2 (5 bases each). V lost 1 base and J lost 7, with 13 bases in between. This CDR3 has 15 amino acids. Germline V gene sequence: CDR1 SGHAT, CDR2 FQNNGV. CDR3 in amino acids: CASSLGTGAIGELFF. Here the CDR3 DNA reads TGTGCCAGCAGCTTAGGAACCGGGGCTATCGGGGAGCTGTTTTTT.

The CDR3 here is CASTWTGGPTDTQYF. As DNA, the CDR3 is TGTGCCAGCACCTGGACAGGGGGTCCCACAGATACGCAGTATTTT. The rearrangement uses TRBV21-1 and TRBJ2-3; the DNA was not compared with TRBD1, the D call given in the table. TRBV21-1 represents a pseudogene. The CDR3 loop spans 15 amino acids.